This T cell receptor beta chain was sequenced during a study of shared T cell receptors in the human thymus. Assay: immunoSEQ multiplex PCR; the TCRdb copy retains only in-frame clones and omits some. There are 700,000 or so clones in the sample; 70% to 90% occur only once, and more than 0.01% lies in the top ten. V lost 6 bases and J lost 3, with 12 bases in between. The CDR3 spans 14 residues. The germline gives CDR1 MNHNS, CDR2 SASEGT. These data were also reused for a study on human thymus T cells. That work adds: The donors were infants in Finland with congenital heart defects, otherwise immunologically healthy. Surgeons resected thymus tissue during corrective heart surgery. The authors found apparently biased V and J gene usage in thymic and blood repertoires. Related work showed strongly overlapping thymic repertoires across unrelated individuals.

The genes are TRBV6-1 and TRBJ2-1; perhaps TRBD1 as D (5 bases). Specimen: thymocytes. This clonotype originated in a girl less than two years old with a congenital heart defect. The CDR3 reads CASSQDILYNEQFF. CDR3 bases: TGTGCCAGCAGCCAGGACATACTCTACAATGAGCAGTTCTTC.